The 32 T cell receptor beta chains below come from one sample, sequenced in a study of OX40 agonist ivuxolimab in advanced cancers. The method was immunoSEQ multiplex PCR; TCRdb's version includes in-frame clones alone and lacks a portion of them. The sample lists around 81,000 clones; roughly 80% were seen once. The sequencing here drew on CD4+ or CD8+ T cells sorted from blood, taken in a trial of the OX40 agonist ivuxolimab. Receptors were obtained from an adult with an advanced solid tumor such as melanoma, head and neck, liver or kidney cancer.

The chain carries TRBV19 and TRBJ2-5, with D perhaps matching TRBD1 (5 bases). V dropped 11 bases and J dropped 7 bases, with 5 bases sitting between them. The CDR3 extends over 8 amino acids. Per germline, CDR1 LNHDA and CDR2 SQIVND (reference sequence). The CDR3 DNA reads TGTGCCCAGGGGACCCAGTACTTC. Translation gives CAQGTQYF.

The chain is built from TRBV27 and TRBJ2-4; no firm D call. Trimming removed 0 bases at V and 2 bases at J, with 2 bases between. Germline CDR1 and CDR2: MNHEY and SMNVEV (reference sequence). The length of the CDR3 is 13 residues. CDR3: CASSLSPKNIQYF. CDR3 nucleotides: TGTGCCAGCAGTTTATCTCCCAAAAACATTCAGTACTTC.

The CDR3 protein is CASKEGERAKGETQYF. Here the CDR3 DNA reads TGTGCCAGCAAGGAAGGGGAAAGGGCTAAAGGAGAGACCCAGTACTTC. V gene TRBV2 combines with J gene TRBJ2-5; D perhaps matches TRBD1 (5 bases). Germline V gives CDR1 SNHLY, CDR2 FYNNEI. The CDR3 sequence is 16 residues long. V was trimmed by 7 bases and J by 4 bases, leaving 22 bases between them.

The V call is TRBV5-1, the J call TRBJ1-5; tentatively, D is TRBD1 (6 bases). V was clipped by 2 bases and J by 0 bases, with 15 bases between them. CDR1 and CDR2 from the germline V gene are SGHRS and YFSETQ. This CDR3 spans 17 amino acids. As DNA, the CDR3 is TGCGCCAGCAGCTTAGGTGGGGCAGGGGATAGCAATCAGCCCCAGCATTTT. As protein: CASSLGGAGDSNQPQHF. The whole variable domain, remainder taken from reference TRBV5-1 and TRBJ1-5, is KAGVTQTPRYLIKTRGQQVTLSCSPISGHRSVSWYQQTPGQGLQFLFEYFSETQRNKGNFPGRFSGRQFSNSRSEMNVSTLELGDSALYLCASSLGGAGDSNQPQHFGDGTRLSIL.

Worth noting for this clone: This sample also contains other DNA sequences that code for the same CDR3. The chain links TRBV7-9 to TRBJ1-5; a possible D gene is TRBD1 (6 bases). CDR1 is SEHNR, CDR2 FQNEAQ, per germline (reference sequence). Trimming removed 3 bases at V and 4 bases at J, with 7 bases between. The CDR3 contains 13 residues. The CDR3 DNA reads TGTGCCAGCAGCTTTCAGGGGAATCAGCCCCAGCATTTT. Translating gives CASSFQGNQPQHF.

The chain couples TRBV29-1 to TRBJ2-2; 8 bases align to TRBD1. The ends lost 7 bases at V and 6 bases at J; junction bases unmatched: 10. Germline assignment: CDR1 SQVTM and CDR2 ANQGSEA. The CDR3 totals 14 residues. The CDR3 sequence: CSARPGGAAGELFF. CDR3 in DNA: TGCAGCGCGCGACCAGGGGGCGCGGCCGGGGAGCTGTTTTTT.

Only one count was recorded for this clone. The chain is built from TRBV6-5 and TRBJ2-4; maybe TRBD2 (6 bases). V was cut by 5 bases and J by 8 bases, with 16 bases left in between. This CDR3 contains 14 residues. Per germline, CDR1 MNHEY and CDR2 SVGAGI. The CDR3 nucleotides are TGTGCCAGCAGTGTGACTAGATTATATGACATTCAGTACTTC. Its translation is CASSVTRLYDIQYF.

This clone was seen only once. The J gene is TRBJ2-7, the V gene TRBV4-1; 7 nucleotides match TRBD2. CDR3 length: 17 amino acids. The germline CDR1 and CDR2 sequences are MGHRA and YSYEKL. J lost 0 bases, V lost 1 base, and 9 bases had no gene match. The DNA for the CDR3 is TGCGCCAGCAGCCAAGGGAGTGGTGGGGACTACTCCTACGAGCAGTACGTC. Amino acids: CASSQGSGGDYSYEQYV.

This clone was counted a few times. This chain joins TRBV7-9 and TRBJ2-2, with D possibly TRBD1 on 6 matching bases. The CDR3 runs 16 residues. Trimming pared 1 base from V and 1 base from J, leaving 10 bases between. CDR1 and CDR2 (germline): SEHNR, FQNEAQ (reference sequence). CDR3 nucleotide sequence: TGTGCCAGCAGCTTAGGGCAGGGGCGGAACACCGGGGAGCTGTTTTTT. It encodes CASSLGQGRNTGELFF. The variable domain in full, with the rest retrieved from reference TRBV7-9 and TRBJ2-2, is DTGVSQNPRHKITKRGQNVTFRCDPISEHNRLYWYRQTLGQGPEFLTYFQNEAQLEKSRLLSDRFSAERPKGSFSTLEIQRTEQGDSAMYLCASSLGQGRNTGELFFGEGSRLTVL.

This chain links TRBV5-4 with TRBJ2-1; D might be TRBD2 (5 bases). V shed 4 bases and J shed 10 bases, with 18 bases lying between them. CDR1 and CDR2 (germline): SGHNT, YYREEE (reference sequence). The CDR3 has 14 amino acids. This CDR3 is CASSTFDGRAEQFF. Written as DNA, the CDR3 is TGTGCCAGCAGCACCTTCGACGGGCGGGCGGAGCAGTTCTTC.

This clone has a handful of counts. Different DNA sequences within this sample yield the same CDR3. The chain links TRBV5-1 to TRBJ2-3; D remains ambiguous. Germline V gives CDR1 SGHRS, CDR2 YFSETQ. Trimming shortened V by 4 bases and J by 0 bases, and 3 bases separated the two germline ends. CDR3 size: 12 residues. The CDR3 DNA follows: TGCGCCAGCAGCCTGAGCACAGATACGCAGTATTTT. Amino acid sequence: CASSLSTDTQYF. The whole variable domain, filled in from reference TRBV5-1 and TRBJ2-3, reads KAGVTQTPRYLIKTRGQQVTLSCSPISGHRSVSWYQQTPGQGLQFLFEYFSETQRNKGNFPGRFSGRQFSNSRSEMNVSTLELGDSALYLCASSLSTDTQYFGPGTRLTVL.

The genes are TRBV4-1 and TRBJ2-1, with D possibly matching TRBD1 (6 bases). The CDR3 is made up of 14 amino acids. The ends were cut back, 3 bases at V and 10 bases at J, with 16 bases in the middle. Germline assignment: CDR1 MGHRA and CDR2 YSYEKL. This CDR3 is CASSQDSNNVEQFF. Written as DNA, the CDR3 is TGCGCCAGCAGCCAGGACAGCAACAATGTGGAGCAGTTCTTC.

This clone was picked up one time. CDR3 nucleotides: TGTGCCAGTAGTCTCGGTCGGAGGGCAGATACGCAGTATTTT. Protein product: CASSLGRRADTQYF. The V gene is TRBV19, the J gene TRBJ2-3; D is perhaps TRBD2 (6 bases). The V end lost 5 bases, the J end lost 4 bases, and 13 bases lay between the germline ends. The CDR3 totals 14 residues. Germline lookup yields CDR1 LNHDA and CDR2 SQIVND (reference sequence).

This clone has just one count. This chain uses TRBV27 with TRBJ2-4; the D gene is possibly TRBD2 (6 bases). Germline V gene data show CDR1 as MNHEY and CDR2 as SMNVEV (reference sequence). CDR3 length: 13 residues. Trimming left V 8 bases short and J 8 bases short, with 16 bases between. The CDR3 loop is CASRGFGWDIQYF. CDR3 DNA sequence: TGTGCCAGCCGGGGGTTCGGTTGGGACATTCAGTACTTC.

J is TRBJ2-1 and V is TRBV10-2, with D perhaps TRBD2 (5 bases). Per germline, CDR1 WSHSY and CDR2 SAAADI. CDR3 length: 15 residues. Trimming stripped 6 bases from V and 1 base from J, with 13 bases between. In nucleotides, the CDR3 is TGCGCCAGCAGGGACTTCCCGTCGTCCTACAATGAGCAGTTCTTC. Residues: CASRDFPSSYNEQFF.

The gene calls are TRBV29-1 and TRBJ2-7; 7 bases match TRBD1. The CDR3 has 14 residues. V lost 0 bases, J lost 4 bases, and 6 bases stayed unmatched. Germline loops: CDR1 SQVTM, CDR2 ANQGSEA. The CDR3 nucleotides read TGCAGCGTTGAAGATCAGAAGGGGGCATACGAGCAGTACGTC. This sequence encodes CSVEDQKGAYEQYV.

This chain uses TRBV7-9 with TRBJ1-2; 8 bases are shared with TRBD1. Germline V gene data show CDR1 as SEHNR and CDR2 as FQNEAQ (reference sequence). V was clipped by 4 bases and J by 4 bases; unmatched bases: 11. This CDR3 is built from 16 residues. CDR3 DNA: TGTGCCAGCAGCTCGTCAGGGGGCGAGACAATCTATGGCTACACCTTC. Its protein is CASSSSGGETIYGYTF.

The rearrangement links TRBV5-4 to TRBJ1-2; TRBD1 might be the D (5 bases). Germline CDR1 is SGHNT and CDR2 is YYREEE (reference sequence). The CDR3 has 13 amino acids. Trimming took 0 bases from V and 4 from J, leaving 7 bases between them. CDR3 DNA: TGTGCCAGCAGCTTGGGGACAACCTATGGCTACACCTTC. Its protein is CASSLGTTYGYTF. The full variable domain, its missing parts supplied by reference TRBV5-4 and TRBJ1-2, is ETGVTQSPTHLIKTRGQQVTLRCSSQSGHNTVSWYQQALGQGPQFIFQYYREEENGRGNFPPRFSGLQFPNYSSELNVNALELDDSALYLCASSLGTTYGYTFGSGTRLTVV.

V is TRBV2 and J is TRBJ2-3, with 9 bases aligning to TRBD1. Trimming at V came to 8 bases and at J to 2 bases, leaving 8 bases not matched to a gene. The length of the CDR3 is 15 residues. Germline-derived CDR1 and CDR2 are SNHLY and FYNNEI. The CDR3 DNA sequence: TGTGCCAGCGGATCACAGGGGGCAAACACAGATACGCAGTATTTT. Translated: CASGSQGANTDTQYF.

The chain carries TRBV7-2 and TRBJ1-1; 7 bases are shared with TRBD1. This CDR3 contains 16 residues. Germline values: CDR1 SGHTA, CDR2 FQGNSA. Germline trimming cut 5 bases from V and 0 bases from J; bases unmatched to any gene: 9. The CDR3 is CASSPGDSPMNTEAFF. The CDR3 DNA reads as TGTGCCAGCAGCCCGGGGGACAGCCCCATGAACACTGAAGCTTTCTTT.

This chain joins TRBV5-1 and TRBJ2-7, with TRBD1 matching 7 bases. The CDR3 has 14 amino acids. Germline V gene sequence: CDR1 SGHRS, CDR2 YFSETQ. V dropped 0 bases and J dropped 5; count of bases not matched to a gene: 5. CDR3 DNA sequence: TGCGCCAGCAGCTTGGGAGGGGGCCTAGACGAGCAGTACTTC. It specifies CASSLGGGLDEQYF.

J is TRBJ1-1 and V is TRBV5-4, with D unclear. The CDR3 extends over 11 amino acids. The germline CDR1 and CDR2 sequences are SGHNT and YYREEE (reference sequence). Trimming pared 2 bases from V and 9 bases from J, leaving 8 bases between. Here the CDR3 reads CASSFGPQAFF. The CDR3 DNA is TGTGCCAGCAGCTTTGGGCCTCAAGCTTTCTTT.

DNA of the CDR3: TGCGCCAGCAGCCCTAGCGTTTTCACCGGGGAGCTGTTTTTT. Its translation is CASSPSVFTGELFF. J is TRBJ2-2 and V is TRBV5-1; D might be TRBD2 (6 bases). CDR3 size: 14 residues. Germline CDR1 is SGHRS and CDR2 is YFSETQ. Trimming shortened V by 4 bases and J by 4 bases, and 11 bases separated the two germline ends.

The CDR3 nucleotides read TGCGCCAGCAGCCAACATGGGGGGACTGAAGCTTTCTTT. Residues: CASSQHGGTEAFF. V usage is TRBV4-1 and J usage is TRBJ1-1; D perhaps matches TRBD1 (5 bases). V was clipped by 2 bases and J by 5 bases, with 9 bases between them. The CDR3 is made up of 13 amino acids. Germline loops: CDR1 MGHRA, CDR2 YSYEKL.

The V call is TRBV7-2, the J call TRBJ2-5; perhaps TRBD1 as D (5 bases). The CDR3 is 13 residues long. In germline, CDR1 is SGHTA, CDR2 FQGNSA. V lost 5 bases and J lost 1, with 8 bases in between. The CDR3 DNA reads TGTGCCAGCAGCCCAGACAGCCAAGAGACCCAGTACTTC. The encoded protein is CASSPDSQETQYF.

The J gene is TRBJ2-1, the V gene TRBV2, with unresolved D. Trimming shortened V by 7 bases and J by 5 bases, and 15 bases separated the two germline ends. Per the germline V gene, CDR1 is SNHLY and CDR2 is FYNNEI. This CDR3 is 14 amino acids long. The CDR3 region has the DNA TGTGCCAGCATTCTATGGATTAACGACAATGAGCAGTTCTTC. Protein: CASILWINDNEQFF.

This chain uses TRBV15 with TRBJ1-5, with a tentative D call TRBD1 (5 bases). V lost 4 bases and J 7 bases, leaving 29 bases between the germline ends. Germline CDR1 is LNHNV and CDR2 is YYDKDF (reference sequence). This CDR3 has 19 amino acids. The CDR3 DNA reads as TGTGCCACCAGCACCGCGGGATTGGGGCCAGAGGCCCTCGGCCAGCCCCAGCATTTT. It codes for CATSTAGLGPEALGQPQHF.

This chain uses TRBV7-8 with TRBJ2-6, with D tentatively TRBD1 (5 bases). Germline V gene lookup returns CDR1 SGHVS and CDR2 FQNEAQ. V was pared by 6 bases and J by 2 bases, with 20 bases between. The CDR3 length is 18 residues. CDR3 nucleotide sequence: TGTGCCAGCAGTTGGCTGACAGCTCCGTTCGCTGGGGCCAACGTCCTGACTTTC. This translates into CASSWLTAPFAGANVLTF.

This clone was seen once. The chain combines TRBV2 with TRBJ2-7; TRBD1 agrees at 10 bases. Germline V CDR1 and CDR2: SNHLY, FYNNEI. The J segment lost 5 bases and the V segment lost 6 bases, leaving 7 bases of the junction unmatched. The CDR3 extends over 14 amino acids. In DNA form, the CDR3 reads TGTGCCAGCAGCTTGACAGGGGGCATCGACGAGCAGTACGTC. Protein: CASSLTGGIDEQYV.

The chain joins TRBV5-6 to TRBJ2-7, with D possibly called TRBD1 or TRBD2 (5 bases each). The germline V gene has CDR1 SGHDT and CDR2 YYEEEE. V lost 0 bases, J lost 4 bases, and 11 bases lay in between. The CDR3 runs 14 residues. The CDR3: CASSLGDRNYEQYF. The CDR3 DNA is TGTGCCAGCAGCTTGGGGGACCGTAATTACGAGCAGTACTTC.

In its sample, this clone was seen a few times. The chain has TRBV19 and TRBJ1-5; 9 positions match TRBD1. V lost 3 bases to trimming and J lost 6 bases; unmatched junction nucleotides: 6. Germline V gives CDR1 LNHDA, CDR2 SQIVND (reference sequence). This CDR3 has 15 amino acids. Written as DNA, the CDR3 is TGTGCCAGTAGTATTGTCAGGACAGGGGTTCAGCCCCAGCATTTT. Translation gives CASSIVRTGVQPQHF.

This chain uses TRBV7-2 with TRBJ2-2, with a possible D match to TRBD2 (5 bases). The CDR3 runs 16 residues. V lost 2 bases and J lost 0, with 10 bases in between. CDR1 is SGHTA, CDR2 FQGNSA, per germline. The CDR3 DNA sequence: TGTGCCAGCAGCTTATATCCCGGGGCGAACACCGGGGAGCTGTTTTTT. Amino acid sequence: CASSLYPGANTGELFF.